This T cell receptor (beta chain) was captured by sequencing in a study of OX40 agonist ivuxolimab in advanced cancers. Study-level information: Therapy given before enrollment (anti-PD-1, anti-PD-L1 or anti-CTLA-4) was allowed, and around 40% had some.

Whole-study findings and limits: Relative to CD4+, CD8+ T cells held more expanded clones on average. Determination of antigen specificity was not performed for the expanded peripheral T cells.

Some clones are missing from TCRdb's copy, which holds only in-frame ones; the method was immunoSEQ multiplex PCR. This sample yields approximately 94,000 clones, of which approximately 89% are seen a single time; approximately 0.58% belongs to the top ten. This clone was picked up one time. What it recognizes is unknown. CDR1 and CDR2 from the germline V gene are LGHNT and FRNRAP. Between the trimmed V and J ends, which lost 2 bases and 0 bases, there was a span of 5 bases. The CDR3 totals 14 residues. The sample consisted of CD4+ or CD8+ T cells sorted from blood, taken in a trial of the OX40 agonist ivuxolimab. The receptor's source is an adult with an advanced solid tumor such as melanoma, head and neck, liver or kidney cancer. The chain has TRBV12-5 and TRBJ1-5; D uncertain. CDR3 residues: CASGLLASNQPQHF. CDR3 nucleotide sequence: TGTGCTAGTGGTTTGCTCGCTAGCAATCAGCCCCAGCATTTT.